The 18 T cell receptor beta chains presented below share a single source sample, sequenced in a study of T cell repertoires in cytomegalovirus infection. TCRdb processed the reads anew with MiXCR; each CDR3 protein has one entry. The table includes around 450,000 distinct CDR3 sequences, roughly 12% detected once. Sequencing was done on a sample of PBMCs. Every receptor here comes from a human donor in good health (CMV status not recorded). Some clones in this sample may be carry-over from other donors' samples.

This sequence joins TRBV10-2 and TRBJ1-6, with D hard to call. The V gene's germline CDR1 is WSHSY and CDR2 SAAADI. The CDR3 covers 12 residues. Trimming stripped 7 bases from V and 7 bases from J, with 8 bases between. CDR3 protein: CASTAVNSPLHF. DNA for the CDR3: TGCGCCAGCACTGCAGTGAATTCACCCCTCCACTTT.

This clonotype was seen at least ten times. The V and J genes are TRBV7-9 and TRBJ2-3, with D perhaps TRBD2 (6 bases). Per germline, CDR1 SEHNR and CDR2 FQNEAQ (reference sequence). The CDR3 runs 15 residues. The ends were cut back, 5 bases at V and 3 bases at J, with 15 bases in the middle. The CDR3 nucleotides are TGTGCCAGCAGCCCGCGGGGCAGTAATACAGATACGCAGTATTTT. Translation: CASSPRGSNTDTQYF.

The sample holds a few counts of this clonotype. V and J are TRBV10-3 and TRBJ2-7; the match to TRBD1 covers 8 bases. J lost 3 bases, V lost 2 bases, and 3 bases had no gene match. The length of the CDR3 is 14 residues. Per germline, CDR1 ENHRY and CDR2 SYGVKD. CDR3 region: CAISEAGGSYEQYF. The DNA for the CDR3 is TGTGCCATCAGTGAGGCAGGGGGCAGCTACGAGCAGTACTTC.

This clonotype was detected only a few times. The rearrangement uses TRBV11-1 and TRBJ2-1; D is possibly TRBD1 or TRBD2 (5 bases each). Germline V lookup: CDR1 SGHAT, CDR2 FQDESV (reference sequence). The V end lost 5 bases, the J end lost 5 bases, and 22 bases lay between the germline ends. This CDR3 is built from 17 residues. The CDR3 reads CASSQWGSTQGNNEQFF. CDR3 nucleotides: TGTGCCAGCAGCCAATGGGGGTCGACCCAGGGTAACAATGAGCAGTTCTTC. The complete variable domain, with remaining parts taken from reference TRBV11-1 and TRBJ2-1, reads EAEVAQSPRYKITEKSQAVAFWCDPISGHATLYWYRQILGQGPELLVQFQDESVVDDSQLPKDRFSAERLKGVDSTLKIQPAELGDSAMYLCASSQWGSTQGNNEQFFGPGTRLTVL.

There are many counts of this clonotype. CDR3 in DNA: TGTGCCAGCAGTCTCTGGGGGACAGGGTCCGAGCAGTACTTC. This sequence encodes CASSLWGTGSEQYF. The J gene is TRBJ2-7, the V gene TRBV11-2; 9 nucleotides agree with TRBD1. V shed 6 bases, J shed 6 bases, and the junction held 9 bases outside the gene matches. From germline, CDR1 is SGHAT and CDR2 FQNNGV. The CDR3 is made up of 14 amino acids.

The CDR3 DNA is TGTGCTAGTGGTTCAAGCGGTAAGCAGTATTTT. Its protein product is CASGSSGKQYF. The rearrangement joins TRBV12-5 to TRBJ2-3, with TRBD2 as a possible D gene (5 bases). The germline CDR1 and CDR2 sequences are LGHNT and FRNRAP. The V gene lost 4 bases and the J gene lost 11 bases, with 10 bases spanning the gap. The CDR3 runs to 11 residues. The whole variable domain, remainder taken from reference TRBV12-5 and TRBJ2-3, is DARVTQTPRHKVTEMGQEVTMRCQPILGHNTVFWYRQTMMQGLELLAYFRNRAPLDDSGMPKDRFSAEMPDATLATLKIQPSEPRDSAVYFCASGSSGKQYFGPGTRLTVL.

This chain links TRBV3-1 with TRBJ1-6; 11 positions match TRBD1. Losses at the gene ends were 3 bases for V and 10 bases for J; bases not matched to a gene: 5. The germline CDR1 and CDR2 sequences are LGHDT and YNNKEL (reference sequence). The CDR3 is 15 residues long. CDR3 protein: CASSQGQGDDSPLHF. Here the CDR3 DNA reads TGTGCCAGCAGCCAGGGACAGGGGGACGACTCACCCCTCCACTTT.

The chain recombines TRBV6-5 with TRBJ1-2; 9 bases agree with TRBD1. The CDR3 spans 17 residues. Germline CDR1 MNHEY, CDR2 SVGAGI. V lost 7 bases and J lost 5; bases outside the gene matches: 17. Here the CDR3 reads CASTSSGQGPQFYGYTF. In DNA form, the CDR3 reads TGTGCCAGCACGTCATCGGGACAGGGCCCTCAATTTTATGGCTACACCTTC.

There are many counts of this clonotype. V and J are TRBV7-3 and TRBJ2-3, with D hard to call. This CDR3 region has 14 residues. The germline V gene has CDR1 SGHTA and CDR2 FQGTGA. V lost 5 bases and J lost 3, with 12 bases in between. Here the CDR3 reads CASSGYDGTDTQYF. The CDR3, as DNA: TGTGCCAGCAGCGGGTATGACGGTACAGATACGCAGTATTTT.

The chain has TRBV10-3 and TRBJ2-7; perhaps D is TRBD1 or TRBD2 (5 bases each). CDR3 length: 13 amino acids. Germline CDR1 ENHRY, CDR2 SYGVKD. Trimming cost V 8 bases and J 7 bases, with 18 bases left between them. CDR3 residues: CAILDMGTTEQYF. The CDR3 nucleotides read TGTGCCATCTTGGACATGGGGACCACGGAGCAGTACTTC.

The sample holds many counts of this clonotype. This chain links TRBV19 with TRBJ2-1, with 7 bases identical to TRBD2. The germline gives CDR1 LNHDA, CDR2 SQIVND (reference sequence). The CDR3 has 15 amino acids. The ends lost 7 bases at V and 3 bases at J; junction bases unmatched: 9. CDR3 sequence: CASNRAGVNYNEQFF. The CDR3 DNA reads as TGTGCCAGTAACCGGGCGGGAGTTAACTACAATGAGCAGTTCTTC.

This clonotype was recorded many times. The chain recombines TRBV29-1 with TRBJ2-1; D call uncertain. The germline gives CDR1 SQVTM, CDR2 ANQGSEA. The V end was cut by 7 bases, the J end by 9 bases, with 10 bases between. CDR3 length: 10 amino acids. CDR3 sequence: CSAREGEQFF. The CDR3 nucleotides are TGCAGCGCCCGAGAAGGTGAGCAGTTCTTC.

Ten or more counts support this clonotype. The CDR3: CASSRGQGSYGYTF. CDR3 DNA: TGTGCCAGCAGCCGGGGACAGGGGAGCTATGGCTACACCTTC. The chain joins TRBV28 to TRBJ1-2; 10 nucleotides agree with TRBD1. CDR1 and CDR2 (germline): MDHEN, SYDVKM. The length of the CDR3 is 14 residues. J was trimmed by 4 bases and V by 6 bases; bases with no gene match: 5.

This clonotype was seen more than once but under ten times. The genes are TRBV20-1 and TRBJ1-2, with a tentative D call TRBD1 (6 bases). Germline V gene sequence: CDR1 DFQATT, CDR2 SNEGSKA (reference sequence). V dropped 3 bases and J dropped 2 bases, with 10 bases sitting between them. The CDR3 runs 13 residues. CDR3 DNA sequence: TGCAGTGCTAGGATACAGGGCAACTATGGCTACACCTTC. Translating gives CSARIQGNYGYTF.

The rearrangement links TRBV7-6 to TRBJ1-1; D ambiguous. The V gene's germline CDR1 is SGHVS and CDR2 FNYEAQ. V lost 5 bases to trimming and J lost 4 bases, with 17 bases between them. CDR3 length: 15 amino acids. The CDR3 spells CASSARTSRGTEAFF. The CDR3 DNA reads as TGTGCCAGCAGCGCCCGGACGTCCCGGGGCACTGAAGCTTTCTTT.

This chain's CDR3 is CSADSGGTQYF. In DNA form, the CDR3 reads TGCAGCGCAGACAGCGGGGGGACCCAGTACTTC. This chain links TRBV29-1 with TRBJ2-5; 8 bases are shared with TRBD2. CDR1 and CDR2 from the germline V gene are SQVTM and ANQGSEA. The CDR3 covers 11 residues. V trimming: 7 bases; J trimming: 7 bases; junction bases outside the gene matches: 5.

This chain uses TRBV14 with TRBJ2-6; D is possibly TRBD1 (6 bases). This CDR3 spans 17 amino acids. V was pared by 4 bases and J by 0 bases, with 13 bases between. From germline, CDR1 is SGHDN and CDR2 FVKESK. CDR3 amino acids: CASSPGQLYSGANVLTF. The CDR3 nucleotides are TGTGCCAGCAGCCCCGGACAGCTCTACTCTGGGGCCAACGTCCTGACTTTC.

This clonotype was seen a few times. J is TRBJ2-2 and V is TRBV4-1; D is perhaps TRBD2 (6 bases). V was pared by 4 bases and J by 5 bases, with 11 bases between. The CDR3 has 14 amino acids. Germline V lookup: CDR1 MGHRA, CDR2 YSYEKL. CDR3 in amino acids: CASSPSRGTGELFF. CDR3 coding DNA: TGCGCCAGCAGCCCCTCCCGGGGGACCGGGGAGCTGTTTTTT.